Below are 5 T cell receptor beta chains sequenced from a single sample in a study of regulatory T cells in long-lasting Graves disease. With iRepertoire HTBI primers and Arm-PCR of CDR3 regions, TCR beta libraries were built. TCRdb re-analysed the multiplex PCR reads in MiXCR, keeping a single row per CDR3 protein. The sample has a few hundred thousand distinct CDR3 sequences, about 20% seen once. The time point denotes: newly diagnosed GD, antithyroid drugs for less than 3 months. Preparation of the TCR library used RNA extracted from PBMCs. The sample also formed part of further work on T cells in Graves' hyperthyroidism and ophthalmopathy.

The sample was peripheral blood mononuclear cells (PBMCs), taken at new diagnosis, from a patient treated with antithyroid drugs. The origin of the receptors is a young woman with Graves disease.

The CDR3 DNA follows: TGTGCCAGTAGACGCTCTCCAGGACAGGGTAATTCACCCCTCCACTTT. Translation: CASRRSPGQGNSPLHF. V gene TRBV19 combines with J gene TRBJ1-6, with 8 bases that match TRBD1. The junction had 10 bases not matched to a gene; V was cut back by 6 bases and J by 6 bases. This CDR3 spans 16 amino acids. Looked up from germline, CDR1 is LNHDA and CDR2 is SQIVND (reference sequence).

A word on this clonotype: This could be a read error, since a much larger clone is one nucleotide away. The missing conserved phenylalanine or tryptophan at the end of this CDR3 makes a read error likely. The chain is built from TRBV20-1 and TRBJ1-4, with D unclear. Germline V CDR1 and CDR2: DFQATT, SNEGSKA (reference sequence). The CDR3 extends over 12 amino acids. Trimming took off 4 bases at V and 5 bases at J, with 8 bases between the two ends. CDR3 in amino acids: CSATLGNEKLFI. In nucleotides, the CDR3 is TGCAGTGCTACCTTAGGGAATGAAAAACTGTTTATT.

Worth noting for this clonotype: A much larger clonotype is one base distant, so this may be a read error. V usage is TRBV20-1 and J usage is TRBJ1-1; a weak D match, TRBD1 (6 bases). The germline V gene has CDR1 DFQATT and CDR2 SNEGSKA (reference sequence). Trimming pared 8 bases from V and 9 bases from J, leaving 22 bases between. The length of the CDR3 is 13 residues. CDR3 residues: CSTIIGGSGQAFF. CDR3 in DNA: TGCAGTACTATCATAGGGGGTTCAGGACAAGCTTTCTTT.

The genes are TRBV28 and TRBJ2-3; 7 bases line up with TRBD2. V gave up 6 bases and J gave up 0 bases; unmatched junction bases: 15. CDR3 length: 18 residues. Germline CDR1 is MDHEN and CDR2 is SYDVKM. The CDR3 coding sequence is TGTGCCAGCAGCTCTCAGGGCCTATGGCGGGAGAGCACAGATACGCAGTATTTT. As protein: CASSSQGLWRESTDTQYF.

This clonotype turned up a few times. The chain has TRBV15 and TRBJ2-2; the D gene is possibly TRBD1 (6 bases). Germline loops: CDR1 LNHNV, CDR2 YYDKDF (reference sequence). V lost 5 bases, J lost 6 bases, and 16 bases lay in between. The CDR3 loop spans 15 amino acids. The CDR3, as DNA: TGTGCCACCAGCGGACACACAGGGATCGCCGGGGAGCTGTTTTTT. Translated: CATSGHTGIAGELFF.